This T cell receptor (beta chain) appears in the sequencing data of a study of T-cell memory formation after mild COVID-19. Overall study findings and caveats: Clones that contracted from day 15 to 85 had balanced CD4/CD8; later expanders were CD4+ biased.

This CDR3 region has 18 residues. In germline, CDR1 is SGHTA, CDR2 FQGNSA. V lost 4 bases to trimming and J lost 5 bases; unmatched junction nucleotides: 14. Each CDR3 protein is one row after TCRdb ran MiXCR on the 5' RACE reads. Of hundreds of thousands of distinct CDR3 sequences listed, around a quarter are singletons. This clonotype was found a few times. Antigen unknown. This sequence joins TRBV7-2 and TRBJ2-7; 13 bases are shared with TRBD2. The sequenced sample consisted of PBMCs or a T cell subset sorted from them (not recorded which). The TCR sequence derives from an adult woman who had mild COVID-19 (a few samples of this study predate the infection). Cell type and time point are not known. Here the CDR3 reads CASSSPTSGRARWDEQYF. The CDR3 bases are TGTGCCAGCAGCTCCCCCACTAGCGGGAGGGCCAGGTGGGACGAGCAGTACTTC. The entire variable domain, with the rest obtained from reference TRBV7-2 and TRBJ2-7, is as follows: GAGVSQSPSNKVTEKGKDVELRCDPISGHTALYWYRQSLGQGLEFLIYFQGNSAPDKSGLPSDRFSAERTGGSVSTLTIQRTQQEDSAVYLCASSSPTSGRARWDEQYFGPGTRLTVT.